This T cell receptor (beta chain) derives from a study of cytomegalovirus exposure and HLA in healthy donors. About this clone: Its antigen is as yet unknown.

A multiplex PCR was run with 60 Vbeta primers and 13 Jbeta primers. TCRdb's table, derived via immunoSEQ multiplex PCR, lists solely in-frame clones and lacks some. The table records some 180,000 clones, 79% of them present only once. Germline V gene sequence: CDR1 KGHSH, CDR2 LQKENI. CDR3 size: 13 residues. The V and J ends lost 2 bases and 2 bases respectively, with 5 bases between them. Study-wide results and limits: Highly shared sequence variants in one cluster were likely a sequencing artifact. A later analysis showed that HLA-associated TCR beta chains had undergone more clonal expansion than equally common others.

The receptor comes from a woman aged 25 to 39 in good health and CMV-seropositive. Sequencing input: PBMCs. V gene TRBV18 combines with J gene TRBJ2-3; no clear D gene. The CDR3 region has the DNA TGTGCCAGCTCACCAAGCCCCACAGATACGCAGTATTTT. Its protein is CASSPSPTDTQYF.